This T cell receptor beta chain stems from a study of T cells in localized non-small cell lung cancer. As regards this clone: Its antigen is unknown.

Measured with immunoSEQ multiplex PCR; TCRdb has only the in-frame clones, and not every one. The sample has roughly 40,000 clones, about 76% seen once; the top ten hold less than 9.5%. General study findings and limits: Appearing in adjacent lung were a median approximately 50 of the top 100 tumor clones. The greatest T cell clonality was found in uninvolved adjacent lung (higher than in tumor).

This CDR3 contains 15 residues. The V gene lost 8 bases and the J gene lost 4 bases, with 23 bases spanning the gap. Germline values: CDR1 GTSNPN, CDR2 SVGIG (reference sequence). Sequences were derived from peripheral blood mononuclear cells, sampled before any cancer treatment. The receptor was derived from a male donor at least 60 years old with stage II lung adenocarcinoma. V and J are TRBV30 and TRBJ1-2, with D possibly being TRBD1 (6 bases). The CDR3 region is CAKSPGSWDIYGYTF. The CDR3 DNA sequence: TGTGCCAAATCACCGGGCAGTTGGGACATCTATGGCTACACCTTC.